This entry describes one T cell receptor beta chain. Its antigen is still unknown. These data belong to a study of OX40 agonist ivuxolimab in advanced cancers. Looking at the study overall: Every 2 weeks, patients got intravenous ivuxolimab at one of six dose levels (0.01-10 mg/kg). Patients assigned to dose escalation were diagnosed with hepatocellular carcinoma, melanoma, renal cell or head and neck cancer. The eligibility criteria allowed prior anti-PD-1, anti-PD-L1 or anti-CTLA-4 therapy, and 40% had some.

Points from the study as a whole: Some of the lowest clonal expansion was seen in partial responders at 0.1-3.0 mg/kg.

This CDR3 region has 15 residues. With V trimmed by 2 bases and J by 6 bases, 7 bases remained unmatched. Germline CDR1 SGHVS, CDR2 FQNEAQ. Generated by immunoSEQ multiplex PCR, the TCRdb table keeps only in-frame clones and is missing some. There are 120,000 or so clones in the sample; 93% occur only once, and roughly 0.15% lies in the top ten. The source was CD4+ or CD8+ T cells sorted from blood, collected in a trial of the OX40 agonist ivuxolimab. This chain connects TRBV7-8 to TRBJ1-2, with TRBD1 identical over 9 bases. The receptor's source is an adult with an advanced solid tumor such as melanoma, head and neck, liver or kidney cancer. For the CDR3, the DNA is TGTGCCAGCAGCTTATACAGGGGGCGTATTGATGGCTACACCTTC. Its translation: CASSLYRGRIDGYTF.